The 26 T cell receptor beta chains below were found in one sample sequenced in a study of Ad26.COV2.S vaccination and SARS-CoV-2 variants (TCRdb year 2021). The sample's treatment or condition label, decoded: around 19 received Ad26.COV2.S at low or high dose, single or two shots; 5 received placebo; per-sample allocation not given. For vaccine and placebo recipients, repertoires were sequenced using samples collected on day 63 after the first injection. The library was built by means of the immunoSEQ multiplex PCR assay. Entries here come from immuneACCESS through TCRdb and include only in-frame sequences with V and J called. Some clones fail to appear in such tables; in the studies checked, an unresolved V gene covers under half of the shortfall, and the cause of the remainder is unknown. The sample table contains about 680,000 clones; only one count was recorded for 89% of them. The ten biggest clones cover approximately 1.5% of the sample.

Sample: peripheral blood, taken in a trial of Ad26.COV2.S vaccine versus placebo. Source of these receptors: a person aged 18 to 59 who received the Ad26.COV2.S COVID-19 vaccine or a placebo.

This clone was recorded a few times. The J gene is TRBJ1-5, the V gene TRBV10-3, with a weak D call TRBD1 (5 bases). Trimming shortened V by 3 bases and J by 0 bases, and 6 bases separated the two germline ends. Germline CDR1 reads ENHRY; CDR2 reads SYGVKD. The CDR3 runs to 14 residues. This CDR3 is CAISDRDSNQPQHF. The CDR3 DNA follows: TGTGCCATCAGTGACAGGGATAGCAATCAGCCCCAGCATTTT.

The rearrangement joins TRBV30 to TRBJ1-1; the D is unclear. V lost 1 base and J lost 3, with 0 bases in between. The germline V gene has CDR1 GTSNPN and CDR2 SVGIG (reference sequence). The CDR3 consists of 10 residues. CDR3 residues: CAWSDTEAFF. The CDR3 nucleotides read TGTGCCTGGAGTGACACTGAAGCTTTCTTT.

The count of this clone is one. This specimen includes other DNA sequences encoding the same CDR3. The chain joins TRBV10-3 to TRBJ1-5, with a tentative D call TRBD1 (6 bases). The V end lost 2 bases, the J end lost 7 bases, and 9 bases lay between the germline ends. There are 13 residues in the CDR3. Germline V lookup: CDR1 ENHRY, CDR2 SYGVKD. The CDR3 coding sequence is TGTGCCATCAGTGAGCGGGGGGGCCAGCCCCAGCATTTT. It specifies CAISERGGQPQHF.

The sample holds many counts of this clone. This chain connects TRBV2 to TRBJ2-5; D is uncertain. This CDR3 spans 9 amino acids. In germline, CDR1 is SNHLY, CDR2 FYNNEI. Trimming removed 5 bases from V and 10 bases from J, with 5 bases in between. This chain's CDR3 is CASSPGQYF. The CDR3 DNA is TGTGCCAGCAGTCCGGGCCAGTACTTC.

The rearrangement uses TRBV29-1 and TRBJ1-4, with unresolved D. Trimming pared 4 bases from V and 8 bases from J, leaving 11 bases between. This CDR3 comprises 12 residues. From germline, CDR1 is SQVTM and CDR2 ANQGSEA. The CDR3 coding sequence is TGCAGCGTTGTTGGAGCTGGCGAAAAACTGTTTTTT. Translating gives CSVVGAGEKLFF.

Remarks on this clone: Within the sample, other DNA sequences also encode this same CDR3. V and J are TRBV19 and TRBJ2-5; 10 bases agree with TRBD1. The CDR3 consists of 13 residues. Germline V lookup: CDR1 LNHDA, CDR2 SQIVND (reference sequence). The junction had 2 bases not matched to a gene; V was cut back by 5 bases and J by 5 bases. The CDR3 loop reads CASSRQGAETQYF. DNA of the CDR3: TGTGCCAGTAGTCGACAGGGGGCCGAGACCCAGTACTTC.

The genes are TRBV3-1 (or the pseudogene TRBV3-2) and TRBJ1-1; 7 positions match TRBD1. The CDR3 sequence is 16 residues long. The junction had 10 bases not matched to a gene; V was cut back by 4 bases and J by 2 bases. CDR1 and CDR2 from the germline V gene are LGHDT and YNNKEL (reference sequence). CDR3 bases: TGTGCCAGCAGCCTCACCCCCGACAGGGAAAACACTGAAGCTTTCTTT. This encodes CASSLTPDRENTEAFF.

J is TRBJ2-5 and V is TRBV29-1; no clear D. The V end was cut by 0 bases, the J end by 4 bases, with 3 bases between. CDR1 SQVTM and CDR2 ANQGSEA come from the germline V gene. The CDR3 loop spans 11 amino acids. The CDR3 bases are TGCAGCGTTGAAGATCTAGAGACCCAGTACTTC. As protein: CSVEDLETQYF. The full variable domain, its missing parts supplied by reference TRBV29-1 and TRBJ2-5, is SAVISQKPSRDICQRGTSLTIQCQVDSQVTMMFWYRQQPGQSLTLIATANQGSEATYESGFVIDKFPISRPNLTFSTLTVSNMSPEDSSIYLCSVEDLETQYFGPGTRLLVL.

The chain links TRBV6-1 to TRBJ2-3; TRBD1 is a possible D gene (5 bases). The CDR3 sequence is 18 residues long. Germline CDR1 MNHNS, CDR2 SASEGT. V lost 3 bases, J lost 4 bases, and 23 bases lay in between. The CDR3 is CASSDPEWATDSSDTQYF. DNA of the CDR3: TGTGCCAGCAGTGACCCTGAATGGGCGACAGATTCTTCAGATACGCAGTATTTT.

This chain joins TRBV19 and TRBJ1-2, with D maybe TRBD1 (6 bases). V was clipped by 9 bases and J by 4 bases, with 15 bases between them. The CDR3 has 13 amino acids. Germline CDR1 is LNHDA and CDR2 is SQIVND (reference sequence). In nucleotides, the CDR3 is TGTGCCAGCCGGGACAACGGACCCTATGGCTACACCTTC. It specifies CASRDNGPYGYTF.

This clone was recorded only once. The sample contains more than one DNA sequence encoding this CDR3. V gene TRBV12-3 or TRBV12-4 combines with J gene TRBJ2-7; D remains unclear. V was cut by 3 bases and J by 3 bases, with 3 bases left in between. The CDR3 has 11 residues. The CDR3 DNA reads TGTGCCAGCAGTTTTGGCTACGAGCAGTACTTC. Translation: CASSFGYEQYF.

The V call is TRBV7-6, the J call TRBJ2-5, with 12 bases identical to TRBD1. Germline-derived CDR1 and CDR2 are SGHVS and FNYEAQ. CDR3 length equals 17 residues. V lost 7 bases and J lost 5; bases outside the gene matches: 14. CDR3 DNA sequence: TGTGCCAGCACCGCCGAGATCCCGGGGACAGGGGGCGAGACCCAGTACTTC. Translation gives CASTAEIPGTGGETQYF.

The CDR3 here is CSVEDRKGGAFF. The DNA of the CDR3 is TGCAGCGTTGAAGATCGCAAGGGAGGCGCTTTCTTT. This rearrangement joins TRBV29-1 to TRBJ1-1; no definite D call. CDR1 and CDR2 (germline): SQVTM, ANQGSEA. Trimming pared 0 bases from V and 11 bases from J, leaving 13 bases between. CDR3 length equals 12 residues.

This clone has just one count. The chain recombines TRBV27 with TRBJ1-2; TRBD1 might be the D (6 bases). V was trimmed by 2 bases and J by 5 bases, leaving 12 bases between them. CDR1 and CDR2 from the germline V gene are MNHEY and SMNVEV (reference sequence). The CDR3 sequence is 14 residues long. Here the CDR3 DNA reads TGTGCCAGCAGTTTAAGGACAGCAGGATATGGCTACACCTTC. This translates into CASSLRTAGYGYTF.

This clone was picked up one time. V is TRBV28 and J is TRBJ2-3; 8 bases agree with TRBD2. Germline V gene sequence: CDR1 MDHEN, CDR2 SYDVKM. This CDR3 region has 15 residues. Trimming at V came to 7 bases and at J to 0 bases, leaving 6 bases not matched to a gene. This chain's CDR3 is CASTSPSGSTDTQYF. CDR3 bases: TGTGCCAGCACCTCCCCTAGCGGGAGCACAGATACGCAGTATTTT.

The chain employs TRBV20-1 and TRBJ2-1, with 7 bases aligning to TRBD2. The V gene end was trimmed by 3 bases and the J gene end by 5 bases; junction bases not matched to a gene: 7. CDR3 size: 14 residues. CDR1 DFQATT and CDR2 SNEGSKA come from the germline V gene (reference sequence). The chain's CDR3 is CSASVGGTNNEQFF. The CDR3 DNA reads as TGCAGTGCTAGTGTCGGGGGGACCAACAATGAGCAGTTCTTC.

This sequence joins TRBV16 and TRBJ1-2; D is unresolved. The CDR3 consists of 15 residues. V was clipped by 0 bases and J by 5 bases, with 13 bases between them. CDR1 and CDR2 (germline): KGHSY, FQNENV. The CDR3 here is CASSQSSLRSYGYTF. CDR3 bases: TGTGCCAGCAGCCAATCGTCGCTCAGGAGTTATGGCTACACCTTC.

This clone was seen just once. V and J are TRBV5-4 and TRBJ2-5; D not resolved. The CDR3 loop spans 13 amino acids. V was trimmed by 0 bases and J by 2 bases, leaving 5 bases between them. CDR1 and CDR2 from the germline V gene are SGHNT and YYREEE (reference sequence). The CDR3 reads CASSLDPQETQYF. The CDR3 DNA reads TGTGCCAGCAGCTTGGACCCACAAGAGACCCAGTACTTC. The full variable domain, rest sourced from reference TRBV5-4 and TRBJ2-5, is ETGVTQSPTHLIKTRGQQVTLRCSSQSGHNTVSWYQQALGQGPQFIFQYYREEENGRGNFPPRFSGLQFPNYSSELNVNALELDDSALYLCASSLDPQETQYFGPGTRLLVL.

As DNA, the CDR3 is TGTGCCAGCAGCGTAGCGGCTCGAAGCACAGATACGCAGTATTTT. Its protein is CASSVAARSTDTQYF. The rearrangement links TRBV9 to TRBJ2-3, with D hard to call. CDR3 length equals 15 residues. The germline V gene has CDR1 SGDLS and CDR2 YYNGEE. V was trimmed by 0 bases and J by 0 bases, leaving 8 bases between them.

CDR3 DNA sequence: TGTGCCAGTAGTATAGGGGAATGGACAGGGAAAAACTATGGCTACACCTTC. This encodes CASSIGEWTGKNYGYTF. This chain connects TRBV19 to TRBJ1-2, with 8 bases identical to TRBD1. V dropped 1 base and J dropped 2; count of bases not matched to a gene: 9. Germline V gene lookup returns CDR1 LNHDA and CDR2 SQIVND (reference sequence). CDR3 size: 17 residues.

The gene calls are TRBV21-1 and TRBJ2-1; no check of the table's D call, TRBD2, against the DNA was made. TRBV21-1 is a recognized pseudogene. The length of the CDR3 is 24 residues. The CDR3 region is CASRARGLAGDRSLPNHLYNEQFF. The CDR3 region has the DNA TGTGCCAGCAGAGCTAGAGGACTAGCGGGAGACCGTAGCCTTCCGAATCACCTTTACAATGAGCAGTTCTTC.

The chain uses TRBV9 and TRBJ2-1; TRBD2 aligns across 11 bases. Germline V lookup: CDR1 SGDLS, CDR2 YYNGEE. This CDR3 spans 18 amino acids. The J segment lost 1 base and the V segment lost 4 bases, leaving 10 bases of the junction unmatched. The DNA for the CDR3 is TGTGCCAGCAGCCCCCGAGGGACTAGCGGTCGTTCCTACAATGAGCAGTTCTTC. Translation gives CASSPRGTSGRSYNEQFF.

The chain is built from TRBV18 and TRBJ2-1, with TRBD2 matching 9 bases. J lost 7 bases, V lost 3 bases, and 7 bases had no gene match. Germline CDR1 reads KGHSH; CDR2 reads LQKENI. The CDR3 extends over 15 amino acids. The CDR3 coding sequence is TGTGCCAGCTCACCTGGGGGACTAGCTTCGAATGAGCAGTTCTTC. Protein product: CASSPGGLASNEQFF. Full variable domain (remainder filled in from reference TRBV18 and TRBJ2-1): NAGVMQNPRHLVRRRGQEARLRCSPMKGHSHVYWYRQLPEEGLKFMVYLQKENIIDESGMPKERFSAEFPKEGPSILRIQQVVRGDSAAYFCASSPGGLASNEQFFGPGTRLTVL.

J is TRBJ2-3 and V is TRBV7-8, with TRBD2 matching 11 bases. The CDR3 has 14 residues. V lost 7 bases to trimming and J lost 4 bases; unmatched junction nucleotides: 4. Germline assignment: CDR1 SGHVS and CDR2 FQNEAQ. The CDR3 DNA is TGTGCCAGCATTACTAGCGGGAGCCCAGATACGCAGTATTTT. Protein sequence: CASITSGSPDTQYF.

The chain joins TRBV19 to TRBJ1-5, with D unresolved. V lost 3 bases to trimming and J lost 3 bases, with 9 bases between them. CDR3 length: 14 residues. CDR1 and CDR2 from the germline V gene are LNHDA and SQIVND (reference sequence). The CDR3 sequence is CASSMWSLNQPQHF. The CDR3 DNA sequence: TGTGCCAGTAGTATGTGGAGCCTCAATCAGCCCCAGCATTTT.

V and J are TRBV27 and TRBJ1-5; tentative D call: TRBD1 (5 bases). Per germline, CDR1 MNHEY and CDR2 SMNVEV (reference sequence). V gave up 3 bases and J gave up 0 bases, with 9 bases separating them. The CDR3 length is 15 residues. The CDR3 loop is CASSLTADSNQPQHF. As DNA, the CDR3 is TGTGCCAGCAGTTTGACAGCAGATAGCAATCAGCCCCAGCATTTT.